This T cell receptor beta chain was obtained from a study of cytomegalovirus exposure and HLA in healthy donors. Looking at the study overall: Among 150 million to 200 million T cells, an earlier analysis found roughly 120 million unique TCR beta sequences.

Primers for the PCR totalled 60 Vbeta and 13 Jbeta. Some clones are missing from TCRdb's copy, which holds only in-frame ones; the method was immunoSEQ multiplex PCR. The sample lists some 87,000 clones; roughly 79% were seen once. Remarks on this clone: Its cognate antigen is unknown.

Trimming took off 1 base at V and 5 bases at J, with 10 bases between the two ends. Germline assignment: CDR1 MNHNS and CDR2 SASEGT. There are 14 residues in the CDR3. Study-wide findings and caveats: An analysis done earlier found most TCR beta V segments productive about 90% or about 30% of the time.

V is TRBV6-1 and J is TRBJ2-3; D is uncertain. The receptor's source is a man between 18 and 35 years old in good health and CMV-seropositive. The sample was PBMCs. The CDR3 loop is CASSEVSSVDTQYF. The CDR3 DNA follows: TGTGCCAGCAGTGAAGTGAGCTCGGTAGATACGCAGTATTTT.